The TCR beta chain under discussion was sequenced for a study of cytomegalovirus exposure and HLA in healthy donors. Notes on the study in general: The study reported that TCR beta sequences accurately predicted HLA-A and HLA-B alleles in most subjects. Among the CMV-associated chains, a few were confirmed in vitro as specific for CMV antigens. An analysis done earlier found most TCR beta V segments productive about 87% or about 30% of the time.

PCR was performed using 60 Vbeta and 13 Jbeta primers. Per the original data handling: In a later analysis, the count reached some 83 million unique TCR beta chains, with roughly 11 million shared. The data were produced by immunoSEQ multiplex PCR, yet TCRdb's version contains in-frame clones alone and is incomplete. V, J and clone size derive from that table, while D and trimming were established from the DNA sequence. The sample consists of tens of thousands of clones, about nine tenths of them appearing once. V shed 4 bases, J shed 5 bases, and the junction held 7 bases outside the gene matches. Germline V gives CDR1 ENHRY, CDR2 SYGVKD. CDR3 size: 14 residues. Regarding this clone: Its antigen remains unknown.

This TCR came from a woman aged 40 to 55 in good health and CMV-seropositive. The source material was PBMCs. The V call is TRBV10-3, the J call TRBJ1-1, with TRBD1 identical over 7 bases. The CDR3 protein is CAISVTTGVTEAFF. In DNA, the CDR3 is TGTGCCATCAGTGTTACTACAGGGGTAACTGAAGCTTTCTTT.